Listed below are T cell receptor beta chains from one sample, sequenced in a study of T cell changes during pregnancy in multiple sclerosis. Sequencing used immunoSEQ multiplex PCR; TCRdb keeps in-frame clones, though not all of them. The sample contains around 21,000 clones, about 85% of which appear only once. This material consisted of CD8+ T cells from peripheral blood mononuclear cells, taken after pregnancy. The source is a female donor in good health, enrolled as a control in a pregnancy study. Each CDR3 is given with its conserved first and last residue. A D gene is named only where the DNA matches it firmly. Clone size is stated in some rows and not others, as once, few, many or a class when expanded.

D: -
size: once
J: TRBJ2-2
V: TRBV27
DNA: TGTGCCAGCAGTTTCGTGCAGGAGGCCGGGGAGCTGTTTTTT
CDR3: CASSFVQEAGELFF

D: TRBD1
size: few
J: TRBJ1-5
V: TRBV4-3
DNA: TGCGCCAGCAGCCCGGACAGGGGGAATAGGGTGGATCAGCCCCAGCATTTT
CDR3: CASSPDRGNRVDQPQHF

D: TRBD2
size: -
J: TRBJ2-7
V: TRBV7-8
DNA: TGTGCCAGCAGCAACCTAGCTCGGGAGGACTCCTACGAGCAGTACTTC
CDR3: CASSNLAREDSYEQYF

D: -
size: -
J: TRBJ2-1
V: TRBV6-1
DNA: TGTGCCGGGTCAGGCCTCTTTTCGGCCAATGAGCAGTTCTTC
CDR3: CAGSGLFSANEQFF

D: TRBD2
size: -
J: TRBJ2-7
V: TRBV7-2
DNA: TGTGCCAGCAGCTTAGCCTCGGGGGGGACAAGCTCCTACGAGCAGTACTTC
CDR3: CASSLASGGTSSYEQYF

D: TRBD1
size: -
J: TRBJ2-7
V: TRBV30
DNA: TGTGCCTGGAGGGGACAGGGGATTGGGGAGCAGTACTTC
CDR3: CAWRGQGIGEQYF

D: TRBD2
size: -
J: TRBJ2-7
V: TRBV9
DNA: TGTGCCAGCAGCCCCAGCGGGAGTAACTACGAGCAGTACTTC
CDR3: CASSPSGSNYEQYF

D: -
size: -
J: TRBJ1-5
V: TRBV28
DNA: TGTGCCAGCAGTTCAGGGGTGATTGTGGGGGTGGGCAATCAGCCCCAGCATTTT
CDR3: CASSSGVIVGVGNQPQHF

D: -
size: -
J: TRBJ2-7
V: TRBV7-9
DNA: TGTGCCAGCAGCTCGGACGGGAGCTCCTACGAGCAGTACTTC
CDR3: CASSSDGSSYEQYF

D: -
size: -
J: TRBJ1-1
V: TRBV27
DNA: TGTGCCAGCAGTCCGAGCCGCACTGAAGCTTTCTTT
CDR3: CASSPSRTEAFF

D: -
size: -
J: TRBJ2-7
V: TRBV4-3
DNA: TGCGCCAGCAGCCAAGATAGGGGCTCCCTCTCCTACGAGCAGTACTTC
CDR3: CASSQDRGSLSYEQYF

D: TRBD2
size: -
J: TRBJ2-3
V: TRBV14
DNA: TGTGCCAGCAGCCAAGGGCTAGCGGGCACAGATACGCAGTATTTT
CDR3: CASSQGLAGTDTQYF

D: -
size: medium-sized
J: TRBJ2-1
V: TRBV19
DNA: TGTGCCAGTATCGGGCTAGCAGTGAATGAGCAGTTCTTC
CDR3: CASIGLAVNEQFF

D: -
size: -
J: TRBJ1-5
V: TRBV12-5
DNA: TGTGCTAGTGGTTTGGGACGGGGCAATCAGCCCCAGCATTTT
CDR3: CASGLGRGNQPQHF

D: -
size: -
J: TRBJ2-3
V: TRBV6-5
DNA: TGTGCCAGCAGACCCCCGCAGGTCACAGATACGCAGTATTTT
CDR3: CASRPPQVTDTQYF

D: -
size: -
J: TRBJ1-4
V: TRBV27
DNA: TGTGCCAGCAGTTTAGTGGCAGGGCTAGATGAAAAACTGTTTTTT
CDR3: CASSLVAGLDEKLFF

D: TRBD1
size: -
J: TRBJ1-1
V: TRBV10-3
DNA: TGTGCCAGTCAAACCTCAGGGGGCTCGAACACTGAAGCTTTCTTT
CDR3: CASQTSGGSNTEAFF

D: TRBD2
size: -
J: TRBJ2-3
V: TRBV6-4
DNA: TGTGCCAGCAAGGTAACAGCGGGAGTCCCAGATACGCAGTATTTT
CDR3: CASKVTAGVPDTQYF

D: TRBD1
size: -
J: TRBJ2-5
V: TRBV27
DNA: TGTGCCAGCAGGCAGGGGGCAGGGGAAGAGACCCAGTACTTC
CDR3: CASRQGAGEETQYF

D: TRBD1
size: -
J: TRBJ1-2
V: TRBV9
DNA: TGTGCCAGCAGCGCCGGGACAGCCTTATTTGGCTACACCTTC
CDR3: CASSAGTALFGYTF

D: -
size: -
J: TRBJ1-3
V: TRBV4-3
DNA: TGCGCCAGCAGCCAAGATTTATTCTCTGGAAACACCATATATTTT
CDR3: CASSQDLFSGNTIYF

D: -
size: -
J: TRBJ2-7
V: TRBV27
DNA: TGTGCCAGCAGTTTATTTGAGGCTTACGAGCAGTACTTC
CDR3: CASSLFEAYEQYF

D: -
size: -
J: TRBJ2-7
V: TRBV9
DNA: TGTGCCAGCAGCGTGACAGAAGACTACGAGCAGTACTTC
CDR3: CASSVTEDYEQYF

D: TRBD1
size: -
J: TRBJ1-2
V: TRBV9
DNA: TGTGCCAGCAGCGTCGGACAGGCCCCTAACTATGGCTACACCTTC
CDR3: CASSVGQAPNYGYTF

D: TRBD1
size: -
J: TRBJ2-1
V: TRBV5-4
DNA: TGTGCCAGCAGCTTTGAGGGGGCTGAGCAGTTCTTC
CDR3: CASSFEGAEQFF

D: TRBD1
size: -
J: TRBJ2-7
V: TRBV6-6
DNA: TGTGCCAGCAGTACCTCCGGGACAGCACCCTACGAGCAGTACTTC
CDR3: CASSTSGTAPYEQYF

D: -
size: -
J: TRBJ2-7
V: TRBV6-1
DNA: TGTGCCAGCAGTGAAGCCCTGCCTCCCGGGACTTCTTACTACGAGCAGTACTTC
CDR3: CASSEALPPGTSYYEQYF

D: -
size: -
J: TRBJ1-1
V: TRBV12-5
DNA: TGTGCTAGTGGTTTGCCCCGGGGGACTGAAGCTTTCTTT
CDR3: CASGLPRGTEAFF

D: -
size: few
J: TRBJ1-2
V: TRBV5-8
DNA: TGTGCCAGCAGCTTGGGACAGATTAATGGCTACACCTTC
CDR3: CASSLGQINGYTF

D: -
size: -
J: TRBJ2-1
V: TRBV9
DNA: TGTGCCAGCACCCCCCGAGGTGTGCTTTGGGATGAGCAGTTCTTC
CDR3: CASTPRGVLWDEQFF

D: -
size: -
J: TRBJ1-2
V: TRBV27
DNA: TGTGCCAGCAGTAGACAGGATGGTAACTATGGCTACACCTTC
CDR3: CASSRQDGNYGYTF

D: TRBD1
size: -
J: TRBJ1-3
V: TRBV6-6
DNA: TGTGCCAGCAGTGAGGACAGGGCAGGGTATTTT
CDR3: CASSEDRAGYF